Included here is one TCR beta chain sequence, with context. Antigen specificity is unknown. This entry belongs to a study of blood T cells in healthy people across ages. General observations from the study: Across the age range, TCR beta diversity per million T cells fell in a roughly linear way.

The germline V and J ends were trimmed by 4 bases and 0 bases, with 15 bases remaining between them. The CDR3 sequence is 16 residues long. CDR1 and CDR2 (germline): DFQATT, SNEGSKA (reference sequence). For the second PCR, which ran for about 7 to 11 cycles, a sample-barcoded 5' primer and a J-beta primer mix were used. Each cDNA molecule received a tag from a template-switch adaptor that had 12 random nucleotides. TCRdb redid the calling of the 5' RACE reads with MiXCR, one entry per CDR3 protein. The sample consists of hundreds of thousands of distinct CDR3 sequences, around a fifth of them appearing once.

This sequence originates from a man between 65 and 85 years old in good health. This sequence joins TRBV20-1 and TRBJ2-2, with D unclear. Sequenced material: blood. The CDR3 bases are TGCAGTGCTAAGGACCCGATAATCGCGAACACCGGGGAGCTGTTTTTT. It is translated as CSAKDPIIANTGELFF.